This T cell receptor (beta chain) was recorded in a study of T cell repertoires in cytomegalovirus infection. Study-wide results and limits: Ex vivo responses were dominated by HLA-C-restricted CMV-specific TCR beta clonotypes.

TCRdb recomputed calls from the reads with MiXCR, one row per CDR3 protein. This table has some 800,000 distinct CDR3 sequences, 30% to 35% appearing once. The V end was cut by 0 bases, the J end by 7 bases, with 15 bases between. The CDR3 has 15 amino acids. CDR1 is SGHTA, CDR2 FQGNSA, per germline. To note about this clonotype: The antigen remains undetermined.

Sequencing was performed on cultured CD8+ T cells from PBMCs, taken from culture after CMV antigen stimulation. The V and J genes are TRBV7-2 and TRBJ2-5; weak D call: TRBD2 (7 bases). This clonotype was obtained from a human donor in good health (CMV status not recorded). Some clones in this sample may be carry-over from other donors' samples. The CDR3 reads CASSLAGGPLGTQYF. The CDR3 coding sequence is TGTGCCAGCAGCTTAGCGGGGGGGCCCTTAGGGACCCAGTACTTC.